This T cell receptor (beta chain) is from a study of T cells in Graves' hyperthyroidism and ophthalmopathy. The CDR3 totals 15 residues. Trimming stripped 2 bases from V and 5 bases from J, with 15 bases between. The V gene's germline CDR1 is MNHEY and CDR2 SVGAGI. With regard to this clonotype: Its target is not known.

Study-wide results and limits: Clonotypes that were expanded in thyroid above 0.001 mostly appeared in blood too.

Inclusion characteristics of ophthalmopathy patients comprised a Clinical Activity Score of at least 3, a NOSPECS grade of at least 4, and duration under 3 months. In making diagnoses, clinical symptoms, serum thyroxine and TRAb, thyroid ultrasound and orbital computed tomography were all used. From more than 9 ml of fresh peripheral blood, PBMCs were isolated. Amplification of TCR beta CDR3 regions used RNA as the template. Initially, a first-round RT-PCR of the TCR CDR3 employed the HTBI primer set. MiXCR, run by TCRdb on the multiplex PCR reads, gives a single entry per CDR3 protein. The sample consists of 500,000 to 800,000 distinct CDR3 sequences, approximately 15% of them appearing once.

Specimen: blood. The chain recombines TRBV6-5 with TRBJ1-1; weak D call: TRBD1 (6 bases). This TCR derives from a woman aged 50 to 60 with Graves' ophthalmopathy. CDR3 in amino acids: CASSYGTTAGTEAFF. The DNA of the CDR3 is TGTGCCAGCAGTTACGGGACAACCGCGGGGACTGAAGCTTTCTTT.